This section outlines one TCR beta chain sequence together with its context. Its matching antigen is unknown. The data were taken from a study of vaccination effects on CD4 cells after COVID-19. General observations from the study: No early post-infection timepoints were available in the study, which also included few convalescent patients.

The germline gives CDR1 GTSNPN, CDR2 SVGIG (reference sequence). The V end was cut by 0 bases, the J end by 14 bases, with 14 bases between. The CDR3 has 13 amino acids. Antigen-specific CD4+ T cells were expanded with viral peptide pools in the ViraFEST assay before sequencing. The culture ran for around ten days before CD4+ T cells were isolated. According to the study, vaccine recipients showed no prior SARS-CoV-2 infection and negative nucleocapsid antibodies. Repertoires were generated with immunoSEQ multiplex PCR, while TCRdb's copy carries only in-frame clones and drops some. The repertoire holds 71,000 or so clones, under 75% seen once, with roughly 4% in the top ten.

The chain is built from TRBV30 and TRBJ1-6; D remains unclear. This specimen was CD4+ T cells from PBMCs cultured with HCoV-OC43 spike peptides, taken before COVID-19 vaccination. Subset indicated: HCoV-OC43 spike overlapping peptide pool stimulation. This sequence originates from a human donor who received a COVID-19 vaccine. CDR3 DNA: TGTGCCTGGAGTGTCCGGGCCGGGCGGGCCCTCCACTTT. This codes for CAWSVRAGRALHF.